These 32 T cell receptor beta chains came from one sample sequenced in a study of vaccination effects on CD4 cells after COVID-19 (dated by TCRdb to between 2022 and 2023). Libraries were prepared through the immunoSEQ multiplex PCR assay. TCRdb provides this immuneACCESS table in a form limited to in-frame rearrangements. Some clones are lacking; in checked studies, under half of them reflect an unresolved V gene, and why the rest are absent is not known. The sample table contains roughly 36,000 clones; only one count was recorded for roughly 79% of them. The ten largest clones take up around 3% of the sample. Antigens for these TCRs are unknown. After about 10 days of culture, CD4+ T cells were isolated with the EasySep CD4+ T cell isolation kit. Material: CD4+ T cells from PBMCs cultured without peptide, obtained before COVID-19 vaccination. All receptors derive from a human donor who received a COVID-19 vaccine.

The V and J genes are TRBV6-5 and TRBJ2-7; 8 nucleotides agree with TRBD1. With 6 bases clipped from V and 2 bases from J, the junction kept 3 bases outside the gene matches. The CDR3 is 13 amino acids. Germline V gene sequence: CDR1 MNHEY, CDR2 SVGAGI. The CDR3 is CASRRTGPYEQYF. The DNA for the CDR3 is TGTGCCAGCAGGCGGACAGGGCCCTACGAGCAGTACTTC.

CDR3 protein: CASTLGGTGPEQYF. The CDR3 bases are TGCGCCAGCACCCTGGGGGGGACAGGGCCCGAGCAGTACTTC. The chain joins TRBV10-1 to TRBJ2-7, with TRBD1 matching 9 bases. The CDR3 is made up of 14 amino acids. With 7 bases clipped from V and 6 bases from J, the junction kept 10 bases outside the gene matches. Germline CDR1 WNHNN, CDR2 SYGVQD (reference sequence).

This sequence joins TRBV7-2 and TRBJ1-3; D ambiguous. V was cut by 5 bases and J by 0 bases, with 8 bases left in between. The CDR3 runs to 14 residues. Germline-derived CDR1 and CDR2 are SGHTA and FQGNSA. DNA of the CDR3: TGTGCCAGCAGCCGTGATTACTCTGGAAACACCATATATTTT. Protein sequence: CASSRDYSGNTIYF.

This clone was seen a few times. This chain connects TRBV28 to TRBJ2-2; D gene uncertain. The germline CDR1 and CDR2 sequences are MDHEN and SYDVKM. The CDR3 has 13 amino acids. Trimming pared 4 bases from V and 4 bases from J, leaving 7 bases between. The CDR3, as DNA: TGTGCCAGCAGTTACTTCAGCACCGGGGAGCTGTTTTTT. Protein sequence: CASSYFSTGELFF.

This clone has only one observation. This chain links TRBV7-9 with TRBJ2-4; D is undetermined. Germline V gives CDR1 SEHNR, CDR2 FQNEAQ (reference sequence). CDR3 length: 16 amino acids. Deletions cut 1 base from V and 0 bases from J, with 10 bases between. CDR3 nucleotides: TGTGCCAGCAGCTTAGGGGCCGGGCTAGCCAAAAACATTCAGTACTTC. Its protein product is CASSLGAGLAKNIQYF.

The genes are TRBV4-2 and TRBJ2-1; no clear D gene. The CDR3 covers 15 residues. V was shortened by 1 base and J by 3 bases, with 10 bases between the two germline ends. Germline CDR1 and CDR2: LGHNA and YNFKEQ. CDR3 protein: CASSQVYALYNEQFF. In DNA, the CDR3 is TGTGCCAGCAGCCAAGTTTACGCCCTCTACAATGAGCAGTTCTTC.

This rearrangement joins TRBV7-2 to TRBJ2-7; weak D call: TRBD2 (5 bases). Trimming left V 1 base short and J 6 bases short, with 7 bases between. The CDR3 is made up of 12 amino acids. In germline, CDR1 is SGHTA, CDR2 FQGNSA. The CDR3 coding sequence is TGTGCCAGCAGCTTAGACGCGGGCGAGCAGTACTTC. This sequence encodes CASSLDAGEQYF.

V is TRBV19 and J is TRBJ2-4, with 9 bases identical to TRBD1. Germline loops: CDR1 LNHDA, CDR2 SQIVND (reference sequence). CDR3 length: 14 amino acids. Germline trimming cut 6 bases from V and 6 bases from J; bases unmatched to any gene: 6. This CDR3 reads CASSRGQGPNIQYF. In nucleotides, the CDR3 is TGTGCCAGTAGCCGGGGACAGGGCCCAAACATTCAGTACTTC.

V is TRBV7-9 and J is TRBJ1-3, with TRBD1 matching 8 bases. Germline V CDR1 and CDR2: SEHNR, FQNEAQ (reference sequence). The CDR3 has 16 residues. Trimming took 5 bases from V and 1 from J; bases not matched to a gene: 7. In DNA, the CDR3 is TGTGCCAGCAGCCCACTATGGACAGGGTCTGGAAACACCATATATTTT. It is translated as CASSPLWTGSGNTIYF.

This chain connects TRBV15 to TRBJ2-7; D gene ambiguous. Germline V lookup: CDR1 LNHNV, CDR2 YYDKDF (reference sequence). The CDR3 is 11 residues long. V gave up 6 bases and J gave up 6 bases, with 9 bases separating them. The CDR3 loop is CATSKTGEQYF. The CDR3 bases are TGTGCCACCAGTAAAACGGGCGAGCAGTACTTC.

The chain couples TRBV12-5 to TRBJ1-1, with 12 bases matching TRBD1. Looked up from germline, CDR1 is LGHNT and CDR2 is FRNRAP. Losses at the gene ends were 6 bases for V and 5 bases for J; bases not matched to a gene: 19. This CDR3 spans 19 amino acids. CDR3 bases: TGTGCTAGTGGAAGATTCTATCCGGGACAGGGGGCACCGGCTACTGAAGCTTTCTTT. Amino acids: CASGRFYPGQGAPATEAFF.

This chain links TRBV28 with TRBJ2-1; D ambiguous. CDR3 size: 16 residues. The germline gives CDR1 MDHEN, CDR2 SYDVKM. The V end was cut by 5 bases, the J end by 9 bases, with 23 bases between. CDR3 protein: CASSGVQAPNYGEQFF. CDR3 sequence (DNA): TGTGCCAGCAGTGGGGTGCAAGCCCCTAACTATGGTGAGCAGTTCTTC.

This sequence joins TRBV11-2 and TRBJ1-1, with D unclear. CDR3 length: 12 amino acids. Trimming took off 5 bases at V and 8 bases at J, with 12 bases between the two ends. Germline assignment: CDR1 SGHAT and CDR2 FQNNGV. CDR3 in amino acids: CASSHGTAEAFF. CDR3 DNA sequence: TGTGCCAGCAGCCACGGAACAGCCGAAGCTTTCTTT.

The rearrangement uses TRBV7-2 and TRBJ1-4; 8 nucleotides match TRBD1. This CDR3 is 13 amino acids long. Unmatched junction bases numbered 1, after V lost 5 bases and J lost 5 bases. CDR1 and CDR2 (germline): SGHTA, FQGNSA. The CDR3 nucleotides are TGTGCCAGCAGCCGGACAGGGAATGAAAAACTGTTTTTT. Residues: CASSRTGNEKLFF.

The V gene is TRBV3-1 (or the pseudogene TRBV3-2), the J gene TRBJ1-1, with TRBD1 as a possible D gene (6 bases). CDR1 and CDR2 (germline): LGHDT, YNNKEL (reference sequence). CDR3 length equals 15 residues. Trimming stripped 4 bases from V and 4 bases from J, with 16 bases between. CDR3 DNA sequence: TGTGCCAGCAGCCCCGATCCCGGGGGCAGCACTGAAGCTTTCTTT. Translation: CASSPDPGGSTEAFF.

The V and J genes are TRBV5-1 and TRBJ2-1; D is uncertain. This CDR3 region has 14 residues. Trimming stripped 7 bases from V and 0 bases from J, with 11 bases between. Germline-derived CDR1 and CDR2 are SGHRS and YFSETQ. CDR3 nucleotide sequence: TGCGCCAGCGGTCCTGGGCCCTCCTACAATGAGCAGTTCTTC. Its translation: CASGPGPSYNEQFF.

The V and J genes are TRBV2 and TRBJ1-6; D uncertain. This CDR3 region has 14 residues. V was cut by 2 bases and J by 7 bases, with 9 bases left in between. Germline assignment: CDR1 SNHLY and CDR2 FYNNEI. CDR3 bases: TGTGCCAGCAGTGAAATGGCTGCAAATTCACCCCTCCACTTT. Amino acid sequence: CASSEMAANSPLHF. The full variable domain, in which reference TRBV2 and TRBJ1-6 provide the parts outside the CDR3, is EPEVTQTPSHQVTQMGQEVILRCVPISNHLYFYWYRQILGQKVEFLVSFYNNEISEKSEIFDDQFSVERPDGSNFTLKIRSTKLEDSAMYFCASSEMAANSPLHFGNGTRLTVT.

The chain carries TRBV28 and TRBJ2-7; D uncertain. This CDR3 is built from 13 residues. V was cut by 0 bases and J by 3 bases, with 6 bases left in between. Germline CDR1 reads MDHEN; CDR2 reads SYDVKM. The CDR3: CASSLWQSYEQYF. DNA of the CDR3: TGTGCCAGCAGTTTATGGCAGAGCTACGAGCAGTACTTC.

The chain joins TRBV9 to TRBJ1-2, with unresolved D. Germline-derived CDR1 and CDR2 are SGDLS and YYNGEE. The CDR3 is made up of 12 amino acids. V shed 0 bases and J shed 8 bases, with 8 bases lying between them. CDR3 coding DNA: TGTGCCAGCAGCGTAGAGTTGGGGGGCTACACCTTC. It is translated as CASSVELGGYTF.

V is TRBV10-3 and J is TRBJ1-1; no definite D call. V lost 0 bases, J lost 7 bases, and 12 bases lay in between. CDR3 size: 14 residues. CDR1 and CDR2 (germline): ENHRY, SYGVKD. CDR3 nucleotides: TGTGCCATCAGTGAGTCGGGAAGGGAGGGTGAAGCTTTCTTT. This sequence encodes CAISESGREGEAFF.

CDR3: CASSQSKGHNSPLHF. The CDR3, as DNA: TGCGCCAGCAGTCAATCAAAAGGGCATAATTCACCCCTCCACTTT. The rearrangement links TRBV23-1 to TRBJ1-6; D gene uncertain. TRBV23-1 is known as an ORF, though its function is uncertain. The CDR3 length is 15 residues. Trimming pared 0 bases from V and 5 bases from J, leaving 8 bases between.

V is TRBV5-1 and J is TRBJ1-6, with 10 bases identical to TRBD1. CDR3 length equals 15 residues. Germline V gene lookup returns CDR1 SGHRS and CDR2 YFSETQ. The V gene end was trimmed by 3 bases and the J gene end by 4 bases; junction bases not matched to a gene: 1. CDR3 in DNA: TGCGCCAGCAGCTCGGGACAGGGGTATAATTCACCCCTCCACTTT. Amino acid sequence: CASSSGQGYNSPLHF. The complete variable domain, with remaining parts taken from reference TRBV5-1 and TRBJ1-6, reads KAGVTQTPRYLIKTRGQQVTLSCSPISGHRSVSWYQQTPGQGLQFLFEYFSETQRNKGNFPGRFSGRQFSNSRSEMNVSTLELGDSALYLCASSSGQGYNSPLHFGNGTRLTVT.

CDR3 nucleotides: TGCAGCGTGGGATGGGGTGGCGGGAGGACTACCTACGAGCAGTACTTC. Amino acid sequence: CSVGWGGGRTTYEQYF. V and J are TRBV29-1 and TRBJ2-7, with 8 bases aligning to TRBD2. The germline gives CDR1 SQVTM, CDR2 ANQGSEA. The V gene end was trimmed by 6 bases and the J gene end by 2 bases; junction bases not matched to a gene: 15. The CDR3 has 16 amino acids.

This chain links TRBV5-5 with TRBJ1-1; a possible D gene is TRBD1 (5 bases). Per the germline V gene, CDR1 is SGHKS and CDR2 is YYEKEE (reference sequence). The V end lost 0 bases, the J end lost 0 bases, and 9 bases lay between the germline ends. CDR3 length: 15 amino acids. The CDR3 sequence: CASSLGGIMNTEAFF. Here the CDR3 DNA reads TGTGCCAGCAGCTTGGGGGGGATAATGAACACTGAAGCTTTCTTT.

The chain links TRBV10-3 to TRBJ1-2; 7 bases align to TRBD1. J was trimmed by 6 bases and V by 6 bases; bases with no gene match: 10. This CDR3 spans 14 amino acids. Germline V gene data show CDR1 as ENHRY and CDR2 as SYGVKD. The CDR3 nucleotides read TGTGCCATCAGGGTGAGGGACAGATGGGATGGCTACACCTTC. It yields the protein CAIRVRDRWDGYTF.

The chain combines TRBV20-1 with TRBJ2-1; D remains ambiguous. CDR3 length: 11 amino acids. Trimming took 1 base from V and 5 from J, leaving 3 bases between them. Germline CDR1 is DFQATT and CDR2 is SNEGSKA (reference sequence). The CDR3 DNA is TGCAGTGCTAGAGGGGACAATGAGCAGTTCTTC. Encoded protein: CSARGDNEQFF.

This clone was seen once. The genes are TRBV29-1 and TRBJ2-7, with D tentatively TRBD2 (5 bases). The length of the CDR3 is 14 residues. The V end was cut by 3 bases, the J end by 7 bases, with 19 bases between. Germline V gene lookup returns CDR1 SQVTM and CDR2 ANQGSEA. The chain's CDR3 is CSVEYGSGSTEQYF. Here the CDR3 DNA reads TGCAGCGTTGAGTACGGTTCGGGGTCTACGGAGCAGTACTTC.

The V call is TRBV6-5, the J call TRBJ1-1; D not certain. V shed 6 bases and J shed 8 bases, with 13 bases lying between them. CDR1 is MNHEY and CDR2 is SVGAGI in the germline V gene. The CDR3 extends over 12 amino acids. CDR3 bases: TGTGCCAGCAGGGGCTCGGGCGCCGAAGCTTTCTTT. The encoded protein is CASRGSGAEAFF.

The V call is TRBV12-3 or TRBV12-4, the J call TRBJ2-3; D unresolved. The germline V and J ends were trimmed by 7 bases and 8 bases, with 16 bases remaining between them. The CDR3 extends over 13 amino acids. CDR3 coding DNA: TGTGCCAGCACCCAGAGGTCACTGGGTACGCAGTATTTT. It specifies CASTQRSLGTQYF.

This clone was picked up a small number of times. Mismatch with germline at one junction end may stem from a read error. The J gene is TRBJ2-5, the V gene TRBV7-7, with 16 bases aligning to TRBD2. Germline CDR1 SSHAT, CDR2 FNYEAQ (reference sequence). The length of the CDR3 is 16 residues. CDR3 protein: CASSPSGLAGGETQYF. In nucleotides, the CDR3 is TGTGCTAGCAGCCCATCGGGACTAGCGGGAGGGGAGACCCAGTACTTC. Drawing the rest from reference TRBV7-7 and TRBJ2-5, the complete variable domain is GAGVSQSPRYKVTKRGQDVTLRCDPISSHATLYWYQQALGQGPEFLTYFNYEAQPDKSGLPSDRFSAERPEGSISTLTIQRTEQRDSAMYRCASSPSGLAGGETQYFGPGTRLLVL.

The chain uses TRBV30 and TRBJ2-1, with D uncertain. Per the germline V gene, CDR1 is GTSNPN and CDR2 is SVGIG (reference sequence). The CDR3 length is 12 residues. Trimming stripped 1 base from V and 4 bases from J, with 5 bases between. This CDR3 is CAWSASYNEQFF. As DNA, the CDR3 is TGTGCCTGGAGTGCTAGTTACAATGAGCAGTTCTTC.

The chain links TRBV28 to TRBJ2-4; D gene unclear. The CDR3 contains 14 residues. The V gene's germline CDR1 is MDHEN and CDR2 SYDVKM. Trimming left V 6 bases short and J 1 base short, with 10 bases between. This chain's CDR3 is CASRPQEAKNIQYF. The CDR3 coding sequence is TGTGCCAGCAGACCGCAGGAGGCCAAAAACATTCAGTACTTC.